The clone carrying this T cell receptor beta chain was counted many times. Its matching antigen is unknown. The sample, blood from the first hyperthyroidism diagnosis, precedes any ophthalmopathy symptoms. The germline V gene encodes CDR1 GTSNPN and CDR2 SVGIG (reference sequence). This CDR3 comprises 11 residues. V was clipped by 5 bases and J by 5 bases, with 10 bases between them. What was amplified from RNA transcripts were TCR beta CDR3 regions. During a first-round RT-PCR of the TCR CDR3, the HTBI primer set was used. TCRdb passed the multiplex PCR reads through MiXCR, listing each CDR3 protein once. The table shows roughly 130,000 distinct CDR3 sequences, with 22% occurring only once. This sample stems from a study of T cells in Graves' hyperthyroidism and ophthalmopathy. Study context: Peripheral blood samples were taken at initial diagnosis, prior to any treatment.

Study-level points and caveats: The blood repertoire included most of the expanded thyroid clonotypes above 0.001.

The receptor was isolated from a woman between 45 and 65 years old with Graves' hyperthyroidism that later progressed to Graves' ophthalmopathy. The specimen was blood. This chain uses TRBV30 with TRBJ2-7; D may be TRBD2 (5 bases). This CDR3 reads CAWFMRDEQYF. In DNA, the CDR3 is TGTGCCTGGTTTATGAGGGACGAGCAGTACTTC.